This record looks at one T cell receptor beta chain sequence and its context. Its antigen is still unknown. The data derive from a study of cytomegalovirus exposure and HLA in healthy donors. The V end was cut by 9 bases, the J end by 4 bases, with 18 bases between. The CDR3 runs to 14 residues. The germline gives CDR1 SNHLY, CDR2 FYNNEI. 13 Jbeta primers and 60 Vbeta primers were used for the PCR. Original analysis: Per a later analysis, the number of unique TCR beta chains was around 80 million, of which 8.5 million to 11 million were shared. TCRdb's copy holds only in-frame clones and misses some; the assay was immunoSEQ multiplex PCR. Clonal size and the V and J genes are those of that table, whereas D and trimming came from the DNA. The data show under 200,000 clones, roughly 80% seen once. Points from the study as a whole: The study recorded 164 TCR beta chains that were cytomegalovirus-associated. There were reportedly fewer N-insertions in an Asian-associated ancestry cluster than the roughly 670-donor mean, in a later analysis. TCR beta sequences reportedly predicted most subjects' HLA-A and HLA-B alleles accurately.

This chain links TRBV2 with TRBJ1-1; TRBD1 might be the D (5 bases). The source material was PBMCs. This clonotype originated in a woman in her thirties or forties in good health and CMV-seropositive. CDR3 sequence (DNA): TGTGCCAGTGCTGGGGAAGGGGTCACCACTGAAGCTTTCTTT. It encodes CASAGEGVTTEAFF. Combining the CDR3 with reference TRBV2 and TRBJ1-1 gives the whole variable domain EPEVTQTPSHQVTQMGQEVILRCVPISNHLYFYWYRQILGQKVEFLVSFYNNEISEKSEIFDDQFSVERPDGSNFTLKIRSTKLEDSAMYFCASAGEGVTTEAFFGQGTRLTVV.